A selection of T cell receptor beta chains follows, all from one sample in a study of blood T cell repertoires in COVID-19. Some clones are missing from TCRdb's copy, which holds only in-frame ones; the method was immunoSEQ multiplex PCR. The repertoire holds around 68,000 clones, with under 85% as singletons. Sequencing was done on a sample of peripheral blood. The receptor set was obtained from a woman between 45 and 65 years old with acute or convalescent COVID-19. Both conserved end residues are part of each CDR3. A D gene is named only where the DNA matches it firmly. Some rows have no size entry. The others give once, few or many, or a class for an expanded clone.

V gene: TRBV3-1/TRBV3-2
clone size: .
J gene: TRBJ2-7
D gene: TRBD2
CDR3 DNA: TGTGCCAGCAGCTCTAGCGGGAAGGCCTCCTACGAGCAGTACTTC
CDR3 protein: CASSSSGKASYEQYF

V gene: TRBV6-5
clone size: .
J gene: TRBJ2-1
D gene: .
CDR3 DNA: TGTGCCAGCAGTTACTGGGGGGACAATGAGCAGTTCTTC
CDR3 protein: CASSYWGDNEQFF

V gene: TRBV25-1
clone size: .
J gene: TRBJ1-6
D gene: TRBD1
CDR3 DNA: TGTGCCAGCAGAGGACAGGGGGACGATCCCCTCCACTTT
CDR3 protein: CASRGQGDDPLHF

V gene: TRBV6-2/TRBV6-3
clone size: few
J gene: TRBJ2-1
D gene: TRBD2
CDR3 DNA: TGTGCCAGCAGTTACGAGAGCGGGAGGGCCAATGAGCAGTTCTTC
CDR3 protein: CASSYESGRANEQFF

V gene: TRBV28
clone size: .
J gene: TRBJ2-1
D gene: TRBD2
CDR3 DNA: TGTGCCAGCAGTCTCCGGGGACTAGCGGGATACAATGAGCAGTTCTTC
CDR3 protein: CASSLRGLAGYNEQFF

V gene: TRBV19
clone size: .
J gene: TRBJ1-6
D gene: TRBD1
CDR3 DNA: TGTGCCAGTAGTCCCGAGGACAGGTATAATTCACCCCTCCACTTT
CDR3 protein: CASSPEDRYNSPLHF

V gene: TRBV6-5
clone size: once
J gene: TRBJ2-1
D gene: TRBD2
CDR3 DNA: TGTGCCAGCAGTTACTCGAGGGGAGGGTGGCAGTTCTTC
CDR3 protein: CASSYSRGGWQFF

V gene: TRBV9
clone size: many
J gene: TRBJ2-3
D gene: .
CDR3 DNA: TGTGCCAGCAGCTCGTTTGGGGGGTCCGATACGCAGTATTTT
CDR3 protein: CASSSFGGSDTQYF

V gene: TRBV11-2
clone size: once
J gene: TRBJ1-1
D gene: .
CDR3 DNA: TGTGCCAGCAGCCAGAACAGGGCGAGTACTGAAGCTTTCTTT
CDR3 protein: CASSQNRASTEAFF

V gene: TRBV28
clone size: .
J gene: TRBJ2-5
D gene: .
CDR3 DNA: TGTGCCAGCATACCGGGGTCGAGGGAGACCCAGTACTTC
CDR3 protein: CASIPGSRETQYF

V gene: TRBV15
clone size: .
J gene: TRBJ2-1
D gene: TRBD1
CDR3 DNA: TGTGCCACCCAGGGGGAAAGGTCGGGCAATGAGCAGTTCTTC
CDR3 protein: CATQGERSGNEQFF

V gene: TRBV28
clone size: .
J gene: TRBJ2-4
D gene: TRBD2
CDR3 DNA: TGTGCCAGCAGTTTATCGGACGGGGGGAGCATTCAGTACTTC
CDR3 protein: CASSLSDGGSIQYF

V gene: TRBV2
clone size: .
J gene: TRBJ1-2
D gene: .
CDR3 DNA: TGTGCCAGCAGTGGGGGAGATGGGTCTGGCTACACCTTC
CDR3 protein: CASSGGDGSGYTF

V gene: TRBV30
clone size: .
J gene: TRBJ1-1
D gene: .
CDR3 DNA: TGTGCCTGGAGTGTTTGGGGGCGCGGGACTGAAGCTTTCTTT
CDR3 protein: CAWSVWGRGTEAFF

V gene: TRBV10-2
clone size: .
J gene: TRBJ1-2
D gene: TRBD1
CDR3 DNA: TGCGCCAGCAGTGAGCCGGGACAGTCCCACTTAGGGTATGGCTACACCTTC
CDR3 protein: CASSEPGQSHLGYGYTF

V gene: TRBV11-2
clone size: .
J gene: TRBJ1-3
D gene: .
CDR3 DNA: TGTGCCAGCAGCCCGGCGGGGAGTTCTGGAAACACCATATATTTT
CDR3 protein: CASSPAGSSGNTIYF

V gene: TRBV19
clone size: .
J gene: TRBJ1-3
D gene: .
CDR3 DNA: TGTGCCAGTAGTGTCCACGCCTCGGGGGGAAACACCATATATTTT
CDR3 protein: CASSVHASGGNTIYF

V gene: TRBV3-1/TRBV3-2
clone size: .
J gene: TRBJ1-1
D gene: .
CDR3 DNA: TGTGCCAGCAGCCAGGGGGCCAGCACTGAAGCTTTCTTT
CDR3 protein: CASSQGASTEAFF

V gene: TRBV3-1/TRBV3-2
clone size: .
J gene: TRBJ1-6
D gene: TRBD1
CDR3 DNA: TGTGCCAGCAGCCCGGGACAGGGGAGAGGATCCTATAATTCACCCCTCCACTTT
CDR3 protein: CASSPGQGRGSYNSPLHF

V gene: TRBV28
clone size: few
J gene: TRBJ1-1
D gene: TRBD1
CDR3 DNA: TGTGCCACGAACGCAGGGGGCACTGAAGCTTTCTTT
CDR3 protein: CATNAGGTEAFF

V gene: TRBV7-8
clone size: .
J gene: TRBJ2-1
D gene: TRBD2
CDR3 DNA: TGTGCCAGCAGCCTGTCGGGACTAGCCGCCTACAATGAGCAGTTCTTC
CDR3 protein: CASSLSGLAAYNEQFF

V gene: TRBV7-3
clone size: .
J gene: TRBJ2-7
D gene: .
CDR3 DNA: TGTGCCAGCAGCTTACAGTCAGGGTCCGAGCAGTACTTC
CDR3 protein: CASSLQSGSEQYF

V gene: TRBV6-2/TRBV6-3
clone size: .
J gene: TRBJ2-7
D gene: TRBD1
CDR3 DNA: TGTGCCAGCAGTCGGAAAGGGGGCGCGTGGAACTACGAGCAGTACTTC
CDR3 protein: CASSRKGGAWNYEQYF

V gene: TRBV2
clone size: .
J gene: TRBJ2-2
D gene: .
CDR3 DNA: TGTGCCAGCATTCCTATCCGCACCGGGGAGCTGTTTTTT
CDR3 protein: CASIPIRTGELFF

V gene: TRBV30
clone size: .
J gene: TRBJ1-5
D gene: TRBD1
CDR3 DNA: TGTGCCTGGAGTGCTCCAGGGGGCGGGACACAGCCCCAGCATTTT
CDR3 protein: CAWSAPGGGTQPQHF

V gene: TRBV4-3
clone size: .
J gene: TRBJ2-5
D gene: .
CDR3 DNA: TGCGCCAGCAGCCAGGACTGGCTCCAAGAGACCCAGTACTTC
CDR3 protein: CASSQDWLQETQYF

V gene: TRBV18
clone size: few
J gene: TRBJ1-2
D gene: .
CDR3 DNA: TGTGCCAGCTCACCAACGGCGGGGTCGGGCTACACCTTC
CDR3 protein: CASSPTAGSGYTF

V gene: TRBV7-3
clone size: few
J gene: TRBJ2-3
D gene: .
CDR3 DNA: TGTGCCAGCAGCTCGGTAGTCTTTCTCACAGATACGCAGTATTTT
CDR3 protein: CASSSVVFLTDTQYF

V gene: TRBV6-6
clone size: .
J gene: TRBJ2-5
D gene: .
CDR3 DNA: TGTGCCAGCAATCCCCAAAGCGAACAAGAGACCCAGTACTTC
CDR3 protein: CASNPQSEQETQYF

V gene: TRBV29-1
clone size: .
J gene: TRBJ2-2
D gene: TRBD1
CDR3 DNA: TGCAGCGCCTACACACGACAGGGACGCACCGGGGAGCTGTTTTTT
CDR3 protein: CSAYTRQGRTGELFF

V gene: TRBV7-3
clone size: once
J gene: TRBJ2-7
D gene: .
CDR3 DNA: TGTGCCAGCAGCTTATACGCGCAGGGTGGTGAGCAGTACTTC
CDR3 protein: CASSLYAQGGEQYF

V gene: TRBV30
clone size: few
J gene: TRBJ1-1
D gene: .
CDR3 DNA: TGTGCCTGGAGTGTACTCGCCCCTGAAGCTTTCTTT
CDR3 protein: CAWSVLAPEAFF

V gene: TRBV5-6
clone size: .
J gene: TRBJ1-2
D gene: .
CDR3 DNA: TGTGCCAGCAGCGAGATTACGAACTATGGCTACACCTTC
CDR3 protein: CASSEITNYGYTF

V gene: TRBV7-8
clone size: .
J gene: TRBJ2-1
D gene: .
CDR3 DNA: TGTGCCAGCAGCTTGGGGGGAGTATCGTACAATGAGCAGTTCTTC
CDR3 protein: CASSLGGVSYNEQFF

V gene: TRBV7-9
clone size: .
J gene: TRBJ1-2
D gene: TRBD1
CDR3 DNA: TGTGCCAGCAGCCCCGGGACAGGGGAAGACGGCTATGGCTACACCTTC
CDR3 protein: CASSPGTGEDGYGYTF

V gene: TRBV12-3/TRBV12-4
clone size: .
J gene: TRBJ2-2
D gene: .
CDR3 DNA: TGTGCCAGCAGTCCACAGGAAACCGGGGAGCTGTTTTTT
CDR3 protein: CASSPQETGELFF

V gene: TRBV25-1
clone size: .
J gene: TRBJ1-1
D gene: TRBD1
CDR3 DNA: TGTGCCAGCAGTGAATTTATTGGGACAGGGGGATACACTGAAGCTTTCTTT
CDR3 protein: CASSEFIGTGGYTEAFF

V gene: TRBV4-1
clone size: .
J gene: TRBJ1-1
D gene: .
CDR3 DNA: TGCGCCAGCAGCCAAGAAAGGGGGAACACTGAAGCTTTCTTT
CDR3 protein: CASSQERGNTEAFF

V gene: TRBV7-2
clone size: .
J gene: TRBJ2-3
D gene: .
CDR3 DNA: TGTGCCAGCAGCTTAACCAGTTACACAGATACGCAGTATTTT
CDR3 protein: CASSLTSYTDTQYF

V gene: TRBV3-1/TRBV3-2
clone size: .
J gene: TRBJ2-1
D gene: TRBD2
CDR3 DNA: TGTGCCAGCAGCCCGCCCCGGTGGGGGGGGGTAGGTAATGAGCAGTTCTTC
CDR3 protein: CASSPPRWGGVGNEQFF

V gene: TRBV3-1/TRBV3-2
clone size: .
J gene: TRBJ2-7
D gene: TRBD1
CDR3 DNA: TGTGCCAGCAGCCACGGGACAGGGGCGAACGAGCAGTACTTC
CDR3 protein: CASSHGTGANEQYF

V gene: TRBV6-5
clone size: .
J gene: TRBJ1-2
D gene: TRBD1
CDR3 DNA: TGTGCCAGCAGTAGACAGGGTTTTGGCTACACCTTC
CDR3 protein: CASSRQGFGYTF

V gene: TRBV7-8
clone size: once
J gene: TRBJ1-4
D gene: TRBD1
CDR3 DNA: TGTGCCAGCAGCTCTTCTCAGGGGGCATATGAAAAACTGTTTTTT
CDR3 protein: CASSSSQGAYEKLFF

V gene: TRBV10-3
clone size: .
J gene: TRBJ2-1
D gene: TRBD2
CDR3 DNA: TGTGCCATCAGTGAGCCGAATTCGGCTAGCGGGAGGGCCAGACGGGTGGCGGAGGAGCAGTTCTTC
CDR3 protein: CAISEPNSASGRARRVAEEQFF

V gene: TRBV11-2
clone size: .
J gene: TRBJ2-5
D gene: .
CDR3 DNA: TGTGCCAGCAGCTTAGATCTCGGTCAGACCCAGTACTTC
CDR3 protein: CASSLDLGQTQYF